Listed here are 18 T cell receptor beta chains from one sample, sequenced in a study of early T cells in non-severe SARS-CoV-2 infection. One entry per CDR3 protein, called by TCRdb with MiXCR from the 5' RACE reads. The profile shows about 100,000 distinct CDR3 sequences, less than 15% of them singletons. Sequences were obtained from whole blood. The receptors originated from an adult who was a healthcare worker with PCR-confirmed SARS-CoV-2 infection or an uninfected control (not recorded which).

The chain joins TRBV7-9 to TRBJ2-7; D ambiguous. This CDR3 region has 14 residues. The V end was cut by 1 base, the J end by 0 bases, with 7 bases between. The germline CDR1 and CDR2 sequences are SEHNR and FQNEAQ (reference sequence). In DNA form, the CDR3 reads TGTGCCAGCAGCTTAGACGGTCCCTCCTACGAGCAGTACTTC. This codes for CASSLDGPSYEQYF.

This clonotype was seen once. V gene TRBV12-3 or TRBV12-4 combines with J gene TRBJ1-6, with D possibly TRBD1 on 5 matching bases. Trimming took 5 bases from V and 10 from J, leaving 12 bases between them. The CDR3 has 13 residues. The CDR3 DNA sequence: TGTGCCAGCAGTGCGAAACAGGACTCACCCCTCCACTTT. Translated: CASSAKQDSPLHF.

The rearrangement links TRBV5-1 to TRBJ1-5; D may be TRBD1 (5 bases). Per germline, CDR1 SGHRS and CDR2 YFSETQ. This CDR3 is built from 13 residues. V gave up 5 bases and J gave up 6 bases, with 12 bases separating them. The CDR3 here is CASSPGQGQPQHF. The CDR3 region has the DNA TGCGCCAGCAGTCCGGGTCAGGGTCAGCCCCAGCATTTT.

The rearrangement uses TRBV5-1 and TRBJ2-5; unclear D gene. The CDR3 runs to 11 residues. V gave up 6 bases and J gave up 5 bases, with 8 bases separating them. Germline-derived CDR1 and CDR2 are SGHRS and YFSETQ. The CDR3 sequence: CASTNRETQYF. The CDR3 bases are TGCGCCAGCACGAATAGGGAGACCCAGTACTTC. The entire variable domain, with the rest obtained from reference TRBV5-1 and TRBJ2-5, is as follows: KAGVTQTPRYLIKTRGQQVTLSCSPISGHRSVSWYQQTPGQGLQFLFEYFSETQRNKGNFPGRFSGRQFSNSRSEMNVSTLELGDSALYLCASTNRETQYFGPGTRLLVL.

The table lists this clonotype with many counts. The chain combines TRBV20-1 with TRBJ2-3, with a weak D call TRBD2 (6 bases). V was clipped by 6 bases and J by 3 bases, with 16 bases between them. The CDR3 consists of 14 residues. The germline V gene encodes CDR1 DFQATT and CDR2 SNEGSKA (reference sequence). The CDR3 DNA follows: TGCAGTGCACCCGGGACTTACCATACAGATACGCAGTATTTT. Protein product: CSAPGTYHTDTQYF.

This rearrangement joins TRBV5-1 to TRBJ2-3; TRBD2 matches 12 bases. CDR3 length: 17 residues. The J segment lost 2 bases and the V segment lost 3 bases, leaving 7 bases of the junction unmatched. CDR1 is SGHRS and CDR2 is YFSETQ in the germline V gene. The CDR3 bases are TGCGCCAGCAGCTCAGGACTAGCGGGGAAAAACACAGATACGCAGTATTTT. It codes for CASSSGLAGKNTDTQYF.

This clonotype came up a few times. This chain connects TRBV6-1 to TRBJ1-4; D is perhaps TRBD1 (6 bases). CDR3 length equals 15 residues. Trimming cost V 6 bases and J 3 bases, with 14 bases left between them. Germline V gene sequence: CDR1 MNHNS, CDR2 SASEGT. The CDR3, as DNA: TGTGCCAGCAGGGCCTACAGGGTAGCTAATGAAAAACTGTTTTTT. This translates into CASRAYRVANEKLFF.

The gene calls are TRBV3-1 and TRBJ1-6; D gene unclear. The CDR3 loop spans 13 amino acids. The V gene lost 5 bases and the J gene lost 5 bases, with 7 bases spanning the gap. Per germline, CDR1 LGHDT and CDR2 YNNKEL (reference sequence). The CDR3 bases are TGTGCCAGCAGCGAGGTCAATAATTCACCCCTCCACTTT. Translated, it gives CASSEVNNSPLHF.

CDR3 residues: CASSSPGQSYEQYF. The CDR3 coding sequence is TGTGCCAGCAGCTCGCCGGGACAATCCTACGAGCAGTACTTC. This chain connects TRBV5-4 to TRBJ2-7, with D maybe TRBD1 (6 bases). Trimming removed 3 bases at V and 1 base at J, with 11 bases between. In germline, CDR1 is SGHNT, CDR2 YYREEE (reference sequence). This CDR3 contains 14 residues.

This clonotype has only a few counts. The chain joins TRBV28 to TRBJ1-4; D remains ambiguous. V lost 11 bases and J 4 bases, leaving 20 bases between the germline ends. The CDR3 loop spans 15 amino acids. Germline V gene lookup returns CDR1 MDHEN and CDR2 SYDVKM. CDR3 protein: CAAAGRREYNEKLFF. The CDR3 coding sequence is TGTGCCGCTGCGGGCAGGCGGGAGTATAATGAAAAACTGTTTTTT.

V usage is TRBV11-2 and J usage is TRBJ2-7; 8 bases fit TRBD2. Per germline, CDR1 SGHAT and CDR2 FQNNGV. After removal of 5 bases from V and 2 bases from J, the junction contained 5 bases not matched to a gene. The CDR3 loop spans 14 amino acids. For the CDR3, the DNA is TGTGCCAGCAGCAAGCGGGGGAACACCTACGAGCAGTACTTC. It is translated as CASSKRGNTYEQYF.

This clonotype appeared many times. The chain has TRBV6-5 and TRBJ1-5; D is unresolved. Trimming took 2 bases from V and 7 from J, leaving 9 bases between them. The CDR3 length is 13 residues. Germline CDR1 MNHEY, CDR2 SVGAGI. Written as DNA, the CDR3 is TGTGCCAGCAGTTACAGGGAGGGACAGCCCCAGCATTTT. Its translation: CASSYREGQPQHF.

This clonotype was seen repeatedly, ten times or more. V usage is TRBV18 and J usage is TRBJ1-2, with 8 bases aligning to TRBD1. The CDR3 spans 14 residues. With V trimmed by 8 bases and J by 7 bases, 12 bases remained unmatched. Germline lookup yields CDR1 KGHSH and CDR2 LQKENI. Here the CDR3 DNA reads TGTGCCAGCGGACCCGGGACAGGAGGGAGTGGCTACACCTTC. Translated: CASGPGTGGSGYTF.

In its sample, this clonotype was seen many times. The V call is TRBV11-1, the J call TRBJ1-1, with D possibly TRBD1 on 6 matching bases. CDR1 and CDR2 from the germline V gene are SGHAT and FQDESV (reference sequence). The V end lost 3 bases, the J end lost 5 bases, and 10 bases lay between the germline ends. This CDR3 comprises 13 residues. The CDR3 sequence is CASSFGGLTEAFF. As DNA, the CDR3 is TGTGCCAGCAGCTTTGGGGGGCTTACTGAAGCTTTCTTT.

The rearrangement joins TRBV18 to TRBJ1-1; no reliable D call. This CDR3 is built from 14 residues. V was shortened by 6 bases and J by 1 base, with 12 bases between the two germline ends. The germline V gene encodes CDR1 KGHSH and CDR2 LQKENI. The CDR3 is CASSPSMRNTEAFF. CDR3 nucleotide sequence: TGTGCCAGCTCCCCTAGCATGCGGAACACTGAAGCTTTCTTT.

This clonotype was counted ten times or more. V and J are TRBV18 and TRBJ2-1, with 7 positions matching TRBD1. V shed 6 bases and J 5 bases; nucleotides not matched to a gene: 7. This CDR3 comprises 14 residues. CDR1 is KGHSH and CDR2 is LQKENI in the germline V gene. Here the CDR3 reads CASSRQGRNNEQFF. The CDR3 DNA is TGTGCCAGCTCTCGACAGGGAAGAAACAATGAGCAGTTCTTC.

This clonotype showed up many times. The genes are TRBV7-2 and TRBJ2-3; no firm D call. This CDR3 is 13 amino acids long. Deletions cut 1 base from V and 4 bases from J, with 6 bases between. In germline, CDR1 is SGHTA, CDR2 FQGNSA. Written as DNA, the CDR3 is TGTGCCAGCAGCTTAGGTGCAGCAGATACGCAGTATTTT. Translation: CASSLGAADTQYF.

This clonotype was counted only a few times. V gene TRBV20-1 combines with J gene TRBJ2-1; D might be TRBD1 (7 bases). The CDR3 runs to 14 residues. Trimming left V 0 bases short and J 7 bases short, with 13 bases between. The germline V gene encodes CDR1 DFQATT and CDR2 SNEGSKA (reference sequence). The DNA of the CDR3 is TGCAGTGCTAGAGATCAGACAGGGAGGAATGAGCAGTTCTTC. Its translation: CSARDQTGRNEQFF.